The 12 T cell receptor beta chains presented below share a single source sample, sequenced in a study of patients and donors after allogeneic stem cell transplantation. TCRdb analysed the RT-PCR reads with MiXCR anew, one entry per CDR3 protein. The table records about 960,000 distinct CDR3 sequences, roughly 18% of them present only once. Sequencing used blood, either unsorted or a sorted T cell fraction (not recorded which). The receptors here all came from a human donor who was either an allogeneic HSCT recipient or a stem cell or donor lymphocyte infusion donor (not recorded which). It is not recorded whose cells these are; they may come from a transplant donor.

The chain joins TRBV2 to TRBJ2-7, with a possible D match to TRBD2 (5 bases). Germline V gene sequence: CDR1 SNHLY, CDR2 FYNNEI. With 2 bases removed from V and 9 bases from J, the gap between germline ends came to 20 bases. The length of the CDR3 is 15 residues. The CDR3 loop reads CASSELREAYEWQYF. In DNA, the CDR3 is TGTGCCAGCAGTGAACTTCGGGAAGCCTACGAGTGGCAGTACTTC.

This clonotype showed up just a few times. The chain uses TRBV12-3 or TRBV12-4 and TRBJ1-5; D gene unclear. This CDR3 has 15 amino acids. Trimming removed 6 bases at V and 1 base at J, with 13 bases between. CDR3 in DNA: TGTGCCAGCAGCCCTGGGTGGTACAGCAATCAGCCCCAGCATTTT. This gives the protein CASSPGWYSNQPQHF.

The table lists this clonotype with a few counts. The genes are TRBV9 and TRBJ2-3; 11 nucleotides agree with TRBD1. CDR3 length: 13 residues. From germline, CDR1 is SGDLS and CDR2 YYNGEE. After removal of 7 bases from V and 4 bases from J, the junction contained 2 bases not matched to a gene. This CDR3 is CASGQGASDTQYF. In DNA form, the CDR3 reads TGTGCCAGCGGACAGGGGGCATCAGATACGCAGTATTTT.

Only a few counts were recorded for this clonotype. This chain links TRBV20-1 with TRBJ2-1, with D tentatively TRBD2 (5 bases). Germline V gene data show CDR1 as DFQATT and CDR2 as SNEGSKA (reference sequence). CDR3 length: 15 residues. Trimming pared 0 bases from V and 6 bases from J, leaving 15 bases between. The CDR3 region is CSARDLRGRSNEQFF. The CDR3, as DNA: TGCAGTGCTAGAGATCTCCGGGGTCGTAGCAATGAGCAGTTCTTC.

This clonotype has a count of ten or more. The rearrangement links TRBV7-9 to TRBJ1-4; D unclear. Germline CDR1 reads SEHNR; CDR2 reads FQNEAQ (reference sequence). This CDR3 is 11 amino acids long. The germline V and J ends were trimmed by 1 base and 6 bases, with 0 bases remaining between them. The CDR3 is CASSLDEKLFF. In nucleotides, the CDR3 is TGTGCCAGCAGCTTAGATGAAAAACTGTTTTTT. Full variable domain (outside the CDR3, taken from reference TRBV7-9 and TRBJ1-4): DTGVSQNPRHKITKRGQNVTFRCDPISEHNRLYWYRQTLGQGPEFLTYFQNEAQLEKSRLLSDRFSAERPKGSFSTLEIQRTEQGDSAMYLCASSLDEKLFFGSGTQLSVL.

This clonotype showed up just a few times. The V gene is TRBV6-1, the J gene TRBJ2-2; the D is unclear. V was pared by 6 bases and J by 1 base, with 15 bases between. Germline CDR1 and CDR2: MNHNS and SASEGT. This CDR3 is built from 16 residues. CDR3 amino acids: CASSQPTPGNTGELFF. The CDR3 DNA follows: TGTGCCAGCAGCCAACCTACCCCGGGGAACACCGGGGAGCTGTTTTTT.

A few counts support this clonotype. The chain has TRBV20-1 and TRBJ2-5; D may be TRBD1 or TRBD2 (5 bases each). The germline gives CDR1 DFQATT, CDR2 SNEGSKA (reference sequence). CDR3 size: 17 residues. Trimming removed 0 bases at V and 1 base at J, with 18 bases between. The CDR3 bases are TGCAGTGCTAGAGACGAAGATCCCGGGACCCTCCAAGAGACCCAGTACTTC. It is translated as CSARDEDPGTLQETQYF.

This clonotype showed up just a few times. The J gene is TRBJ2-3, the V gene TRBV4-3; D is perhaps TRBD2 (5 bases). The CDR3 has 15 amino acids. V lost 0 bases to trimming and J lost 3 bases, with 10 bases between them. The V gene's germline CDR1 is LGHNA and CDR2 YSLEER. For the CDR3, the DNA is TGCGCCAGCAGCCAAGATGGCCTAGCAACAGATACGCAGTATTTT. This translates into CASSQDGLATDTQYF.

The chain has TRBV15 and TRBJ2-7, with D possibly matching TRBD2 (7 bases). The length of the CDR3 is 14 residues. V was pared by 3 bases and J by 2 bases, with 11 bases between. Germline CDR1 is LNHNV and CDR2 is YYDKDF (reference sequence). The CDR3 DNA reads TGTGCCACCAGCAGGGCGGGGGCCACCTACGAGCAGTACTTC. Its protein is CATSRAGATYEQYF.

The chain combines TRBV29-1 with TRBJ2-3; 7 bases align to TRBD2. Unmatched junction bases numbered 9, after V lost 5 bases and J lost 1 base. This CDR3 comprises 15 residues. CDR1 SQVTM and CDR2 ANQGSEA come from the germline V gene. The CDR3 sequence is CSVLLGGTRTDTQYF. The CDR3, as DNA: TGCAGCGTTCTATTGGGAGGGACCCGCACAGATACGCAGTATTTT.

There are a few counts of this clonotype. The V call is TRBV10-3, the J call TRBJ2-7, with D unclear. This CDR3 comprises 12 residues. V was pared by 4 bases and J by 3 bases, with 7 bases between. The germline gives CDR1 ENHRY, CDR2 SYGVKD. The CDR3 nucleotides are TGTGCCATCAGTGGGGCTTACTACGAGCAGTACTTC. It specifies CAISGAYYEQYF.

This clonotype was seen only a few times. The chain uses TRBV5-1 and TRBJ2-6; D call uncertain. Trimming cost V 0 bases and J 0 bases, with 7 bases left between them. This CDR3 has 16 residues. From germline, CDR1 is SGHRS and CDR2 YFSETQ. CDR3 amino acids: CASSLVGFSGANVLTF. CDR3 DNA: TGCGCCAGCAGCTTGGTGGGTTTCTCTGGGGCCAACGTCCTGACTTTC.